What follows are 27 T cell receptor beta chains derived from one specimen sequenced in a study of T cell changes during pregnancy in multiple sclerosis. TCRdb keeps only in-frame clones here, not all; method: immunoSEQ multiplex PCR. The sample lists 30,000 to 45,000 clones, approximately 90% occurring once. Sequenced here: CD4+ T cells from peripheral blood mononuclear cells, sampled in the third trimester of pregnancy. These receptors were obtained from a female donor with multiple sclerosis, enrolled in a pregnancy study.

The CDR3 is CASSLVSRLATTDTQYF. The CDR3 region has the DNA TGTGCCAGCAGCTTAGTATCTCGGCTAGCGACCACAGATACGCAGTATTTT. The rearrangement joins TRBV11-2 to TRBJ2-3, with TRBD2 as a possible D gene (6 bases). Germline V gene sequence: CDR1 SGHAT, CDR2 FQNNGV. V was pared by 1 base and J by 2 bases, with 16 bases between. This CDR3 region has 17 residues.

The gene calls are TRBV23-1 and TRBJ1-2; 7 nucleotides align to TRBD1. TRBV23-1 is assigned to the ORF class and has an uncertain function. Unmatched junction bases numbered 13, after V lost 6 bases and J lost 0 bases. This CDR3 has 17 residues. The CDR3 region is CASSRIYRGPANYGYTF. The CDR3 DNA follows: TGCGCCAGCAGCCGAATCTACAGGGGACCAGCTAACTATGGCTACACCTTC.

The V call is TRBV5-4, the J call TRBJ1-1; tentative D call: TRBD1 (5 bases). The CDR3 spans 14 residues. In germline, CDR1 is SGHNT, CDR2 YYREEE (reference sequence). V dropped 4 bases and J dropped 4 bases, with 14 bases sitting between them. In nucleotides, the CDR3 is TGTGCCAGCAGCCCCCTCACAAGGGGCACTGAAGCTTTCTTT. Protein sequence: CASSPLTRGTEAFF.

This clone is medium-sized in the sample. The chain carries TRBV2 and TRBJ2-3; no reliable D call. Germline V gene lookup returns CDR1 SNHLY and CDR2 FYNNEI. Trimming removed 6 bases from V and 3 bases from J, with 7 bases in between. The CDR3 is made up of 12 amino acids. This CDR3 is CASRAGTDTQYF. The CDR3 DNA is TGTGCCAGCAGGGCCGGGACAGATACGCAGTATTTT.

The gene calls are TRBV10-3 and TRBJ2-3, with D perhaps TRBD2 (6 bases). The germline CDR1 and CDR2 sequences are ENHRY and SYGVKD. The CDR3 length is 16 residues. V lost 4 bases and J lost 2, with 16 bases in between. The CDR3 bases are TGTGCCATCAGTGGCTCGGCTAAGGACTACACAGATACGCAGTATTTT. The encoded protein is CAISGSAKDYTDTQYF.

The V and J genes are TRBV9 and TRBJ2-7; D not certain. CDR1 is SGDLS, CDR2 YYNGEE, per germline. Trimming removed 0 bases from V and 2 bases from J, with 9 bases in between. This CDR3 has 14 amino acids. The CDR3 DNA reads TGTGCCAGCAGCGTAGCCCACGGAGCCTACGAGCAGTACTTC. This encodes CASSVAHGAYEQYF. Full variable domain (remainder filled in from reference TRBV9 and TRBJ2-7): DSGVTQTPKHLITATGQRVTLRCSPRSGDLSVYWYQQSLDQGLQFLIQYYNGEERAKGNILERFSAQQFPDLHSELNLSSLELGDSALYFCASSVAHGAYEQYFGPGTRLTVT.

J is TRBJ1-4 and V is TRBV2; 8 bases fit TRBD1. The germline gives CDR1 SNHLY, CDR2 FYNNEI. After removal of 6 bases from V and 7 bases from J, the junction contained 7 bases not matched to a gene. The CDR3 consists of 14 residues. CDR3 sequence: CASRPGQVGEKLFF. In DNA form, the CDR3 reads TGTGCCAGCAGACCGGGACAGGTCGGTGAAAAACTGTTTTTT. Using reference TRBV2 and TRBJ1-4 for the parts outside the CDR3, the full variable domain is EPEVTQTPSHQVTQMGQEVILRCVPISNHLYFYWYRQILGQKVEFLVSFYNNEISEKSEIFDDQFSVERPDGSNFTLKIRSTKLEDSAMYFCASRPGQVGEKLFFGSGTQLSVL.

V and J are TRBV9 and TRBJ2-2, with TRBD2 matching over 7 bases. With 1 base clipped from V and 7 bases from J, the junction kept 4 bases outside the gene matches. Per the germline V gene, CDR1 is SGDLS and CDR2 is YYNGEE. The CDR3 runs 14 residues. The chain's CDR3 is CASSVLAVDGELFF. As DNA, the CDR3 is TGTGCCAGCAGCGTACTAGCGGTTGACGGGGAGCTGTTTTTT. Full variable domain (remainder filled in from reference TRBV9 and TRBJ2-2): DSGVTQTPKHLITATGQRVTLRCSPRSGDLSVYWYQQSLDQGLQFLIQYYNGEERAKGNILERFSAQQFPDLHSELNLSSLELGDSALYFCASSVLAVDGELFFGEGSRLTVL.

This chain uses TRBV19 with TRBJ1-4; maybe TRBD1 (5 bases). The germline CDR1 and CDR2 sequences are LNHDA and SQIVND (reference sequence). CDR3 length equals 15 residues. V lost 3 bases, J lost 0 bases, and 8 bases lay in between. The CDR3 reads CASSISTATNEKLFF. The CDR3, as DNA: TGTGCCAGTAGTATCTCGACAGCAACTAATGAAAAACTGTTTTTT.

This chain links TRBV11-1 with TRBJ2-1, with 9 bases aligning to TRBD2. Germline-derived CDR1 and CDR2 are SGHAT and FQDESV (reference sequence). Trimming at V came to 5 bases and at J to 7 bases, leaving 9 bases not matched to a gene. The CDR3 has 15 amino acids. In DNA form, the CDR3 reads TGTGCCAGCAGCCCAAGGCCTAGCGGGATTAATGAGCAGTTCTTC. Protein product: CASSPRPSGINEQFF.

By share, this clone ranks as medium-sized. This rearrangement joins TRBV19 to TRBJ1-2; no firm D call. Looked up from germline, CDR1 is LNHDA and CDR2 is SQIVND (reference sequence). This CDR3 has 13 amino acids. Trimming stripped 6 bases from V and 7 bases from J, with 15 bases between. CDR3 amino acids: CASRREVPGGYTF. The CDR3 nucleotides read TGTGCCAGTAGGCGTGAGGTCCCGGGTGGCTACACCTTC. The full variable domain, rest sourced from reference TRBV19 and TRBJ1-2, is DGGITQSPKYLFRKEGQNVTLSCEQNLNHDAMYWYRQDPGQGLRLIYYSQIVNDFQKGDIAEGYSVSREKKESFPLTVTSAQKNPTAFYLCASRREVPGGYTFGSGTRLTVV.

The V gene is TRBV29-1, the J gene TRBJ1-2; a weak D match, TRBD1 (5 bases). The CDR3 covers 13 residues. Per germline, CDR1 SQVTM and CDR2 ANQGSEA. V lost 7 bases and J lost 6, with 18 bases in between. CDR3 in DNA: TGCAGCGCGACGCCCGGGACTCGACATGGCTACACCTTC. It encodes CSATPGTRHGYTF.

This clone was seen just once. The chain recombines TRBV28 with TRBJ2-7; possibly TRBD2 for D (6 bases). Germline-derived CDR1 and CDR2 are MDHEN and SYDVKM. This CDR3 spans 12 amino acids. V dropped 11 bases and J dropped 0 bases, with 11 bases sitting between them. This CDR3 is CAWGTYSYEQYF. Written as DNA, the CDR3 is TGTGCCTGGGGGACTTACTCCTACGAGCAGTACTTC. The variable domain in full, completed from reference TRBV28 and TRBJ2-7, reads DVKVTQSSRYLVKRTGEKVFLECVQDMDHENMFWYRQDPGLGLRLIYFSYDVKMKEKGDIPEGYSVSREKKERFSLILESASTNQTSMYLCAWGTYSYEQYFGPGTRLTVT.

In DNA form, the CDR3 reads TGTGCCAGTAGTAAAGGGGCTAGTAGGAAGAACTATGGCTACACCTTC. Residues: CASSKGASRKNYGYTF. V usage is TRBV19 and J usage is TRBJ1-2; possibly TRBD1 for D (5 bases). From germline, CDR1 is LNHDA and CDR2 SQIVND (reference sequence). The CDR3 is 16 residues long. The V end was cut by 4 bases, the J end by 2 bases, with 17 bases between.

The chain combines TRBV2 with TRBJ2-7; D is possibly TRBD2 (6 bases). Germline CDR1 is SNHLY and CDR2 is FYNNEI. There are 12 residues in the CDR3. The V end lost 5 bases, the J end lost 8 bases, and 13 bases lay between the germline ends. The DNA for the CDR3 is TGTGCCAGCAGTCAGACTAGTTTCAAGCAGTACTTC. Translated: CASSQTSFKQYF.

The CDR3 bases are TGTGCCAGCAGTGAATCGGAAGTGAGGCTCAATCAGCCCCAGCATTTT. Translation gives CASSESEVRLNQPQHF. The chain recombines TRBV2 with TRBJ1-5; D unresolved. Per the germline V gene, CDR1 is SNHLY and CDR2 is FYNNEI. This CDR3 region has 16 residues. Between the trimmed V and J ends, which lost 2 bases and 3 bases, there was a span of 14 bases. The full variable domain, rest sourced from reference TRBV2 and TRBJ1-5, is EPEVTQTPSHQVTQMGQEVILRCVPISNHLYFYWYRQILGQKVEFLVSFYNNEISEKSEIFDDQFSVERPDGSNFTLKIRSTKLEDSAMYFCASSESEVRLNQPQHFGDGTRLSIL.

This rearrangement joins TRBV11-1 to TRBJ2-7; 7 positions agree with TRBD1. With 6 bases clipped from V and 2 bases from J, the junction kept 13 bases outside the gene matches. Germline V CDR1 and CDR2: SGHAT, FQDESV (reference sequence). This CDR3 region has 16 residues. Written as DNA, the CDR3 is TGTGCCAGCAGTACACTAACGGGACAGACAACCTACGAGCAGTACTTC. Translated, it gives CASSTLTGQTTYEQYF.

The chain recombines TRBV19 with TRBJ1-3; 7 bases align to TRBD1. This CDR3 is built from 16 residues. The germline V gene encodes CDR1 LNHDA and CDR2 SQIVND (reference sequence). V dropped 8 bases and J dropped 1; count of bases not matched to a gene: 11. The CDR3 spells CASSAPGQSSGNTIYF. DNA of the CDR3: TGTGCCAGTTCCGCGCCGGGACAGTCGTCTGGAAACACCATATATTTT.

The V and J genes are TRBV5-8 and TRBJ2-1; the D gene is possibly TRBD1 (6 bases). Deletions cut 1 base from V and 4 bases from J, with 15 bases between. CDR3 length: 16 amino acids. The germline CDR1 and CDR2 sequences are SGHTS and YDEGEE. The CDR3 sequence: CASSLRQGSWYNEQFF. DNA of the CDR3: TGTGCCAGCAGCTTGAGGCAGGGGAGTTGGTACAATGAGCAGTTCTTC.

This clone was recorded once. This sequence joins TRBV9 and TRBJ2-7, with TRBD2 matching over 10 bases. CDR3 length: 15 amino acids. The ends lost 0 bases at V and 3 bases at J; junction bases unmatched: 3. Germline lookup yields CDR1 SGDLS and CDR2 YYNGEE. CDR3 amino acids: CASSVGASGSYEQYF. CDR3 DNA: TGTGCCAGCAGCGTAGGTGCTAGCGGGAGCTACGAGCAGTACTTC.

The chain uses TRBV29-1 and TRBJ2-2, with D perhaps matching TRBD2 (6 bases). The CDR3 loop spans 13 amino acids. Germline CDR1 is SQVTM and CDR2 is ANQGSEA. Trimming left V 5 bases short and J 5 bases short, with 12 bases between. The CDR3: CSVIRGLTGELFF. The CDR3 region has the DNA TGCAGCGTTATTCGGGGACTGACCGGGGAGCTGTTTTTT.

In DNA, the CDR3 is TGCGCCAGCAGCATCGCCCGGGGTGGAAGAATGGCTTTCTTT. Translated, it gives CASSIARGGRMAFF. The chain is built from TRBV5-1 and TRBJ1-1; D remains ambiguous. The CDR3 covers 14 residues. The V end was cut by 4 bases, the J end by 11 bases, with 21 bases between. Germline V gives CDR1 SGHRS, CDR2 YFSETQ.

This chain uses TRBV28 with TRBJ2-7; weak D call: TRBD1 (5 bases). The V end was cut by 5 bases, the J end by 2 bases, with 10 bases between. The CDR3 runs to 13 residues. CDR1 and CDR2 (germline): MDHEN, SYDVKM. The CDR3 reads CASSTGGTYEQYF. The CDR3 nucleotides read TGTGCCAGCAGTACAGGTGGGACCTACGAGCAGTACTTC.

DNA for the CDR3: TGTGCCAGCAGTCCTTCTATGGCGGGCGTCTACAATGAGCAGTTCTTC. Its translation is CASSPSMAGVYNEQFF. This chain uses TRBV6-4 with TRBJ2-1; a possible D gene is TRBD2 (5 bases). CDR3 size: 16 residues. Germline values: CDR1 MRHNA, CDR2 SNTAGT. V was clipped by 5 bases and J by 3 bases, with 17 bases between them.

The CDR3 protein is CASRFGDRVVEQYF. DNA for the CDR3: TGTGCCAGCAGGTTCGGGGACAGGGTTGTCGAGCAGTACTTC. The V gene is TRBV27, the J gene TRBJ2-7; TRBD1 agrees at 9 bases. Trimming cost V 6 bases and J 6 bases; bases outside gene matches: 9. The CDR3 contains 14 residues. The germline CDR1 and CDR2 sequences are MNHEY and SMNVEV (reference sequence).

The chain has TRBV5-1 and TRBJ2-3; a weak D match, TRBD1 (6 bases). The germline V gene has CDR1 SGHRS and CDR2 YFSETQ. The CDR3 is 15 amino acids. V was clipped by 0 bases and J by 4 bases, with 12 bases between them. DNA of the CDR3: TGCGCCAGCAGCTTGGCTGTCAGGGGAGCAGATACGCAGTATTTT. Protein product: CASSLAVRGADTQYF.

This chain joins TRBV9 and TRBJ2-5, with 9 bases fitting TRBD2. V lost 2 bases and J lost 5; bases outside the gene matches: 10. The CDR3 totals 16 residues. Germline V lookup: CDR1 SGDLS, CDR2 YYNGEE. This CDR3 reads CASSVGGLALRETQYF. In nucleotides, the CDR3 is TGTGCCAGCAGCGTGGGAGGACTAGCGCTTCGGGAGACCCAGTACTTC. Full variable domain (outside the CDR3, taken from reference TRBV9 and TRBJ2-5): DSGVTQTPKHLITATGQRVTLRCSPRSGDLSVYWYQQSLDQGLQFLIQYYNGEERAKGNILERFSAQQFPDLHSELNLSSLELGDSALYFCASSVGGLALRETQYFGPGTRLLVL.